The 30 T cell receptor beta chains listed next were all sequenced from one sample in a study of beta chain features in type 1 diabetes. Study observations and caveats: The study found moderately but significantly shorter TCRB CDR3s in all four CD4+ subsets of Type 1 diabetes patients.

Their cognate antigens are unknown. Sequenced material consisted of expressed TCRB transcripts (all of the isolated RNA was reverse transcribed). TCRdb's copy holds only in-frame clones and misses some; the assay was immunoSEQ multiplex PCR. This table holds approximately 250,000 clones, under 13% found once. Sequencing input: naive CD4+ T cells from blood. Receptors originate from a man in his thirties or forties with type 1 diabetes.

V usage is TRBV4-2 and J usage is TRBJ2-5; the D gene is possibly TRBD1 (6 bases). CDR3 size: 15 residues. Germline values: CDR1 LGHNA, CDR2 YNFKEQ. The germline V and J ends were trimmed by 4 bases and 2 bases, with 14 bases remaining between them. CDR3 DNA: TGTGCCAGCAGCCCCCGGGTCGGGACACAAGAGACCCAGTACTTC. Translating it yields CASSPRVGTQETQYF.

This clone appeared a few times. This chain uses TRBV19 with TRBJ2-2, with 7 bases fitting TRBD2. Trimming removed 4 bases from V and 6 bases from J; junction bases left unmatched: 5. CDR3 length: 14 residues. Germline V gene data show CDR1 as LNHDA and CDR2 as SQIVND (reference sequence). Here the CDR3 DNA reads TGTGCCAGTAGTACCCCCACTAGCGCCGGGGAGCTGTTTTTT. It encodes CASSTPTSAGELFF.

The chain has TRBV9 and TRBJ2-3; D is uncertain. The length of the CDR3 is 13 residues. V was shortened by 2 bases and J by 2 bases, with 6 bases between the two germline ends. Germline lookup yields CDR1 SGDLS and CDR2 YYNGEE. The CDR3, as DNA: TGTGCCAGCAGCGTGGGCCTCACAGATACGCAGTATTTT. The encoded protein is CASSVGLTDTQYF.

This chain links TRBV2 with TRBJ1-6; 7 positions agree with TRBD1. V was pared by 7 bases and J by 11 bases, with 8 bases of the junction left unmatched. The length of the CDR3 is 13 residues. Looked up from germline, CDR1 is SNHLY and CDR2 is FYNNEI. This CDR3 reads CASTDRAGTPLHF. In nucleotides, the CDR3 is TGTGCCAGCACCGACAGGGCAGGGACACCCCTCCACTTT.

This clone was counted only a few times. The genes are TRBV4-1 and TRBJ1-5, with 11 bases fitting TRBD1. Germline V gene data show CDR1 as MGHRA and CDR2 as YSYEKL. V dropped 4 bases and J dropped 7; count of bases not matched to a gene: 12. The CDR3 spans 17 residues. The CDR3 DNA reads as TGCGCCAGCAGCCCAGCCTCCGCGGGACAGGGGGAACAGCCCCAGCATTTT. As protein: CASSPASAGQGEQPQHF.

This clone was counted a few times. The chain employs TRBV7-2 and TRBJ2-7, with D perhaps matching TRBD2 (5 bases). Germline loops: CDR1 SGHTA, CDR2 FQGNSA. This CDR3 is built from 14 residues. Trimming left V 5 bases short and J 0 bases short, with 11 bases between. CDR3 sequence: CASSPSGLSYEQYF. The CDR3 DNA follows: TGTGCCAGCAGCCCCTCCGGACTCTCCTACGAGCAGTACTTC. The full variable domain, its missing parts supplied by reference TRBV7-2 and TRBJ2-7, is GAGVSQSPSNKVTEKGKDVELRCDPISGHTALYWYRQSLGQGLEFLIYFQGNSAPDKSGLPSDRFSAERTGGSVSTLTIQRTQQEDSAVYLCASSPSGLSYEQYFGPGTRLTVT.

This clone was counted a few times. The chain joins TRBV29-1 to TRBJ1-4; 8 bases fit TRBD1. This CDR3 contains 12 residues. Germline V gene data show CDR1 as SQVTM and CDR2 as ANQGSEA. With 7 bases clipped from V and 6 bases from J, the junction kept 4 bases outside the gene matches. The CDR3 DNA follows: TGCAGCGGAGAGACAGGGGATGAAAAACTGTTTTTT. Translated, it gives CSGETGDEKLFF.

This clone was seen more than once but under ten times. The chain employs TRBV19 and TRBJ2-1; D gene unclear. Trimming took 1 base from V and 2 from J, leaving 12 bases between them. Germline V gives CDR1 LNHDA, CDR2 SQIVND (reference sequence). The CDR3 loop spans 16 amino acids. CDR3 DNA sequence: TGTGCCAGTAGTATAGGCCGGTCCCCCCCCTACAATGAGCAGTTCTTC. Its protein is CASSIGRSPPYNEQFF.

The genes are TRBV4-1 and TRBJ2-4, with 9 nucleotides matching TRBD1. Per germline, CDR1 MGHRA and CDR2 YSYEKL. V lost 3 bases, J lost 7 bases, and 13 bases stayed unmatched. CDR3 length: 17 amino acids. The CDR3 DNA follows: TGCGCCAGCAGCCACGATCCCGGGACAGGGCTTTTGAACATTCAGTACTTC. Protein: CASSHDPGTGLLNIQYF.

The chain employs TRBV9 and TRBJ2-3; 13 bases fit TRBD2. Per the germline V gene, CDR1 is SGDLS and CDR2 is YYNGEE. With 5 bases clipped from V and 1 base from J, the junction kept 4 bases outside the gene matches. This CDR3 has 16 residues. In nucleotides, the CDR3 is TGTGCCAGCAGACTCGGACTAGCGGGGGGCACAGATACGCAGTATTTT. Its protein is CASRLGLAGGTDTQYF. Variable domain in full (rest from reference TRBV9 and TRBJ2-3): DSGVTQTPKHLITATGQRVTLRCSPRSGDLSVYWYQQSLDQGLQFLIQYYNGEERAKGNILERFSAQQFPDLHSELNLSSLELGDSALYFCASRLGLAGGTDTQYFGPGTRLTVL.

In its sample, this clone was seen a few times. V gene TRBV28 combines with J gene TRBJ2-1; 8 bases agree with TRBD2. V trimming: 7 bases; J trimming: 3 bases; junction bases outside the gene matches: 5. CDR3 length equals 14 residues. Germline CDR1 is MDHEN and CDR2 is SYDVKM. The chain's CDR3 is CASNRAGGYNEQFF. Here the CDR3 DNA reads TGTGCCAGCAATCGGGCGGGAGGCTACAATGAGCAGTTCTTC.

This clone was picked up a small number of times. The chain carries TRBV4-1 and TRBJ2-7; D may be TRBD2 (6 bases). The CDR3 loop spans 16 amino acids. Germline-derived CDR1 and CDR2 are MGHRA and YSYEKL. The ends were cut back, 1 base at V and 3 bases at J, with 16 bases in the middle. CDR3 DNA sequence: TGCGCCAGCAGCCAAGTTGCGGGGATGACATACTACGAGCAGTACTTC. Protein sequence: CASSQVAGMTYYEQYF.

This sequence joins TRBV5-1 and TRBJ2-5, with a tentative D call TRBD1 (6 bases). V lost 9 bases, J lost 7 bases, and 22 bases lay in between. Looked up from germline, CDR1 is SGHRS and CDR2 is YFSETQ. This CDR3 has 14 residues. The CDR3 bases are TGCGCCACCACCCTAGGGGGTGATCCTCCGACCCAGTACTTC. Translating it yields CATTLGGDPPTQYF.

The chain employs TRBV18 and TRBJ2-5, with D perhaps matching TRBD1 (5 bases). V shed 3 bases and J shed 5 bases, with 13 bases lying between them. Germline CDR1 KGHSH, CDR2 LQKENI. The CDR3 has 14 residues. As DNA, the CDR3 is TGTGCCAGCTCACCCCTCGACAGCCCGGAGACCCAGTACTTC. Protein sequence: CASSPLDSPETQYF. The whole variable domain, filled in from reference TRBV18 and TRBJ2-5, reads NAGVMQNPRHLVRRRGQEARLRCSPMKGHSHVYWYRQLPEEGLKFMVYLQKENIIDESGMPKERFSAEFPKEGPSILRIQQVVRGDSAAYFCASSPLDSPETQYFGPGTRLLVL.

The V and J genes are TRBV2 and TRBJ2-7, with a weak D call TRBD1 (6 bases). The CDR3 spans 12 residues. Per germline, CDR1 SNHLY and CDR2 FYNNEI. V lost 10 bases to trimming and J lost 1 base, with 11 bases between them. Here the CDR3 reads CATRQESYEQYF. For the CDR3, the DNA is TGTGCCACCAGACAGGAGTCCTACGAGCAGTACTTC.

This chain connects TRBV19 to TRBJ1-4, with D unclear. Trimming left V 6 bases short and J 0 bases short, with 8 bases between. The germline V gene encodes CDR1 LNHDA and CDR2 SQIVND (reference sequence). The CDR3 sequence is 14 residues long. The CDR3 reads CASSRYSTNEKLFF. In DNA, the CDR3 is TGTGCCAGTAGCAGGTATTCAACTAATGAAAAACTGTTTTTT. The whole variable domain, remainder taken from reference TRBV19 and TRBJ1-4, is DGGITQSPKYLFRKEGQNVTLSCEQNLNHDAMYWYRQDPGQGLRLIYYSQIVNDFQKGDIAEGYSVSREKKESFPLTVTSAQKNPTAFYLCASSRYSTNEKLFFGSGTQLSVL.

There are a few counts of this clone. The gene calls are TRBV9 and TRBJ2-1, with 8 bases fitting TRBD2. After removal of 4 bases from V and 2 bases from J, the junction contained 5 bases not matched to a gene. Germline V gene sequence: CDR1 SGDLS, CDR2 YYNGEE. The CDR3 consists of 15 residues. For the CDR3, the DNA is TGTGCCAGCAGCCCTACGGGGGGGGCCTACAATGAGCAGTTCTTC. Residues: CASSPTGGAYNEQFF.

This CDR3 is CAISSGAFGGANVLTF. The CDR3 nucleotides read TGTGCCATCAGTAGCGGGGCCTTCGGTGGGGCCAACGTCCTGACTTTC. The chain joins TRBV10-3 to TRBJ2-6; 7 bases map to TRBD2. The CDR3 consists of 16 residues. Trimming cost V 5 bases and J 3 bases; bases outside gene matches: 7. Germline lookup yields CDR1 ENHRY and CDR2 SYGVKD.

This clone was detected a few times. The chain uses TRBV19 and TRBJ2-7, with 7 bases lining up with TRBD1. The CDR3 length is 14 residues. Trimming removed 5 bases from V and 7 bases from J; junction bases left unmatched: 11. Per germline, CDR1 LNHDA and CDR2 SQIVND (reference sequence). In nucleotides, the CDR3 is TGTGCCAGTAGTCTCGCACAGGGGTATGGAGAGCAGTACTTC. Amino acids: CASSLAQGYGEQYF. Full variable domain (missing parts from reference TRBV19 and TRBJ2-7): DGGITQSPKYLFRKEGQNVTLSCEQNLNHDAMYWYRQDPGQGLRLIYYSQIVNDFQKGDIAEGYSVSREKKESFPLTVTSAQKNPTAFYLCASSLAQGYGEQYFGPGTRLTVT.

This chain uses TRBV5-1 with TRBJ2-1, with 10 bases fitting TRBD2. Germline V gene lookup returns CDR1 SGHRS and CDR2 YFSETQ. The CDR3 contains 15 residues. Germline trimming cut 7 bases from V and 5 bases from J; bases unmatched to any gene: 9. CDR3 sequence: CASYRGLAYDNEQFF. The CDR3 region has the DNA TGCGCCAGCTACCGGGGACTAGCGTATGACAATGAGCAGTTCTTC.

The chain has TRBV2 and TRBJ1-6; possibly TRBD1 for D (5 bases). CDR1 and CDR2 from the germline V gene are SNHLY and FYNNEI. CDR3 length equals 15 residues. V lost 4 bases to trimming and J lost 3 bases, with 10 bases between them. Written as DNA, the CDR3 is TGTGCCAGCAGTGTTGGTCAGGGCTATAATTCACCCCTCCACTTT. The encoded protein is CASSVGQGYNSPLHF.

This clone turned up a few times. This chain joins TRBV9 and TRBJ2-7; no definite D call. In germline, CDR1 is SGDLS, CDR2 YYNGEE. There are 14 residues in the CDR3. Between the trimmed V and J ends, which lost 5 bases and 0 bases, there was a span of 12 bases. CDR3 in DNA: TGTGCCAGCAGTGAGGAGATCAGCTCCTACGAGCAGTACTTC. Protein product: CASSEEISSYEQYF.

The chain uses TRBV7-2 and TRBJ1-5; D is ambiguous. CDR1 and CDR2 from the germline V gene are SGHTA and FQGNSA. This CDR3 is 13 amino acids long. V lost 2 bases to trimming and J lost 5 bases, with 7 bases between them. The CDR3 sequence: CASSLTADQPQHF. The CDR3 bases are TGTGCCAGCAGCTTAACAGCGGATCAGCCCCAGCATTTT.

This rearrangement joins TRBV6-6 to TRBJ1-5, with D tentatively TRBD1 (6 bases). CDR1 MNHNY and CDR2 SVGAGI come from the germline V gene (reference sequence). Deletions cut 6 bases from V and 7 bases from J, with 13 bases between. CDR3 length: 13 amino acids. This CDR3 is CASRPQGRQPQHF. CDR3 DNA: TGTGCCAGCAGACCACAGGGAAGACAGCCCCAGCATTTT.

The chain carries TRBV7-9 and TRBJ1-1; 7 positions match TRBD1. This CDR3 contains 15 residues. In germline, CDR1 is SEHNR, CDR2 FQNEAQ (reference sequence). Trimming cost V 6 bases and J 7 bases; bases outside gene matches: 14. The chain's CDR3 is CASRNFFSGTDEAFF. In DNA, the CDR3 is TGTGCCAGCAGAAATTTTTTTTCCGGGACAGATGAAGCTTTCTTT.

The chain has TRBV11-2 and TRBJ1-2, with D uncertain. This CDR3 contains 13 residues. Germline CDR1 SGHAT, CDR2 FQNNGV. V gave up 1 base and J gave up 8 bases, with 11 bases separating them. The DNA of the CDR3 is TGTGCCAGCAGCTTAGCGGTTACTCTCGGCTACACCTTC. The encoded protein is CASSLAVTLGYTF.

The sample holds a few counts of this clone. V usage is TRBV11-2 and J usage is TRBJ2-5; 8 bases are shared with TRBD2. Losses at the gene ends were 3 bases for V and 2 bases for J; bases not matched to a gene: 2. Germline V CDR1 and CDR2: SGHAT, FQNNGV. The CDR3 sequence is 14 residues long. The CDR3 loop is CASSFSGGQETQYF. The CDR3, as DNA: TGTGCCAGCAGCTTCTCGGGGGGGCAAGAGACCCAGTACTTC.

This chain uses TRBV9 with TRBJ2-7; TRBD1 matches at 7 bases. Germline V lookup: CDR1 SGDLS, CDR2 YYNGEE. The CDR3 extends over 15 amino acids. V gave up 4 bases and J gave up 4 bases; unmatched junction bases: 11. DNA of the CDR3: TGTGCCAGCAGCCCCCAGGGACAGCCCCGTTACGAGCAGTACTTC. Translation gives CASSPQGQPRYEQYF.

This clone was found a few times. The CDR3 reads CASSYLTQRGSEQFF. The CDR3 DNA is TGCGCCAGCAGCTACCTGACCCAGCGGGGGAGTGAGCAGTTCTTC. The V and J genes are TRBV5-1 and TRBJ2-1; 8 bases map to TRBD2. Unmatched junction bases numbered 11, after V lost 3 bases and J lost 9 bases. The CDR3 has 15 residues. CDR1 is SGHRS and CDR2 is YFSETQ in the germline V gene.

This clone was observed a handful of times. The chain is built from TRBV27 and TRBJ2-7, with 7 positions matching TRBD1. Germline CDR1 reads MNHEY; CDR2 reads SMNVEV (reference sequence). The CDR3 sequence is 13 residues long. With 7 bases clipped from V and 5 bases from J, the junction kept 8 bases outside the gene matches. CDR3 in amino acids: CASIPTGYHEQYF. Written as DNA, the CDR3 is TGTGCCAGCATCCCGACAGGGTACCACGAGCAGTACTTC.